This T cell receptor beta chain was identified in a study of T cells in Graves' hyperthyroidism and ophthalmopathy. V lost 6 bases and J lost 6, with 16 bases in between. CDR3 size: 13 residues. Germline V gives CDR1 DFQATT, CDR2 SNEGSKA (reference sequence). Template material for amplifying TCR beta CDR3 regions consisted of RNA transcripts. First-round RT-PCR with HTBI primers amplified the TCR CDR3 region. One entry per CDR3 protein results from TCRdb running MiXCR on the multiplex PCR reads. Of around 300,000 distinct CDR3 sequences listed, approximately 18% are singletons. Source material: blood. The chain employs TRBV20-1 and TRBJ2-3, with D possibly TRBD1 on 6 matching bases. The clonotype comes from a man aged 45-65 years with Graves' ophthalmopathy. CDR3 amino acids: CSAAQGSIDTQYF. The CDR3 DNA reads TGCAGTGCCGCACAGGGTAGTATCGATACGCAGTATTTT.